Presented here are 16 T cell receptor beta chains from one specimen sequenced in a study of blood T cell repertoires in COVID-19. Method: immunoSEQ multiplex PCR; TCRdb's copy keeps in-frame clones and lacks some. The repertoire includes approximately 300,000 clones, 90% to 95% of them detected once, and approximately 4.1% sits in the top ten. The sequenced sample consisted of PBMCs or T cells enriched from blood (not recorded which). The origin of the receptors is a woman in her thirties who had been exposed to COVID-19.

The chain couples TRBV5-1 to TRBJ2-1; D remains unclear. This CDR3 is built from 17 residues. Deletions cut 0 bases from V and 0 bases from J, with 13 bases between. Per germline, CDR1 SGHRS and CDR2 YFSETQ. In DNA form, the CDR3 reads TGCGCCAGCAGCTTGGAAATCGGGTTTAGCTCCTACAATGAGCAGTTCTTC. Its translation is CASSLEIGFSSYNEQFF.

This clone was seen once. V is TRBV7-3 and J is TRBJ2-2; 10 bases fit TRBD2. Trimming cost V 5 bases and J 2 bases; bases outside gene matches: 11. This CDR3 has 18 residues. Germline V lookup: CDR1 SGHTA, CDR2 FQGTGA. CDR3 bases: TGTGCCAGCAGCCCCTGGAATAGCGGGGGGAGAAACACCGGGGAGCTGTTTTTT. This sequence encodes CASSPWNSGGRNTGELFF.

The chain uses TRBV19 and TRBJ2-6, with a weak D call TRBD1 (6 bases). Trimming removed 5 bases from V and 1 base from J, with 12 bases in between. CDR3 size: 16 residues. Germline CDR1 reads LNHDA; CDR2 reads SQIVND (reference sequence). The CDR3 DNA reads TGTGCCAGTAGTTTTACAGGGACGTCTGGGGCCAACGTCCTGACTTTC. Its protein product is CASSFTGTSGANVLTF. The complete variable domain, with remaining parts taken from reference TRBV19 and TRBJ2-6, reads DGGITQSPKYLFRKEGQNVTLSCEQNLNHDAMYWYRQDPGQGLRLIYYSQIVNDFQKGDIAEGYSVSREKKESFPLTVTSAQKNPTAFYLCASSFTGTSGANVLTFGAGSRLTVL.

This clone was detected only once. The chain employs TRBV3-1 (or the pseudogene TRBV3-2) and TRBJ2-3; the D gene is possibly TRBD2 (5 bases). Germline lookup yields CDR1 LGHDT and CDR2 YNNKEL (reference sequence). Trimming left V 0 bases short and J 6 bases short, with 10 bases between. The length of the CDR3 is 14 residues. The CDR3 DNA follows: TGTGCCAGCAGCCAAGAGTCCCGAGGGGATACGCAGTATTTT. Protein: CASSQESRGDTQYF.

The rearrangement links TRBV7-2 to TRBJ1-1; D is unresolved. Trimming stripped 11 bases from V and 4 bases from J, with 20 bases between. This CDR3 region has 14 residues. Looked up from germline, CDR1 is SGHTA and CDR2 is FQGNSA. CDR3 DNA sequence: TGTGCCTCCACTCTGGGAGGGCTACGCACTGAAGCTTTCTTT. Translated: CASTLGGLRTEAFF. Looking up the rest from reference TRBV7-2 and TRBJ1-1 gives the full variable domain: GAGVSQSPSNKVTEKGKDVELRCDPISGHTALYWYRQSLGQGLEFLIYFQGNSAPDKSGLPSDRFSAERTGGSVSTLTIQRTQQEDSAVYLCASTLGGLRTEAFFGQGTRLTVV.

The CDR3 coding sequence is TGTGCCAGCAGCCAAGTGCCTTCGGCCGGGGAGCTGTTTTTT. Translated: CASSQVPSAGELFF. The V call is TRBV4-2, the J call TRBJ2-2, with D unresolved. Trimming took 1 base from V and 6 from J, leaving 9 bases between them. CDR1 is LGHNA and CDR2 is YNFKEQ in the germline V gene. The CDR3 runs to 14 residues.

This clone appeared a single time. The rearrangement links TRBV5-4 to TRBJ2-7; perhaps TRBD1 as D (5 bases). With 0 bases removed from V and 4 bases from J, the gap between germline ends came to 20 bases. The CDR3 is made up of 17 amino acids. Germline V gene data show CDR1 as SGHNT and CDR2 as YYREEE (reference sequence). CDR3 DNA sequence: TGTGCCAGCAGCTTGGCCGGTGGGGCAAAGTTAGGTTACGAGCAGTACTTC. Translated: CASSLAGGAKLGYEQYF. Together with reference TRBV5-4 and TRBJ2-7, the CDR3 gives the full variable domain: ETGVTQSPTHLIKTRGQQVTLRCSSQSGHNTVSWYQQALGQGPQFIFQYYREEENGRGNFPPRFSGLQFPNYSSELNVNALELDDSALYLCASSLAGGAKLGYEQYFGPGTRLTVT.

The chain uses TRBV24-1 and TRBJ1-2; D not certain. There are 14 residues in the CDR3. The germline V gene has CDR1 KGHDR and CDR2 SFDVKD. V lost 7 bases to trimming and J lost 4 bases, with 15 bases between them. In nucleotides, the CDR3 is TGTGCCACCAGCCAAGGAGGGTCGGGCTATGGCTACACCTTC. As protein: CATSQGGSGYGYTF.

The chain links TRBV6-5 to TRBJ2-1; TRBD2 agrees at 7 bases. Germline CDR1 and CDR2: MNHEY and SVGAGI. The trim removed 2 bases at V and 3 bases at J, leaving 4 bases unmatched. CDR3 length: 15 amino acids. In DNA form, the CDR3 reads TGTGCCAGCAGTTACGGAGAGCGGGGCTACAATGAGCAGTTCTTC. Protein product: CASSYGERGYNEQFF.

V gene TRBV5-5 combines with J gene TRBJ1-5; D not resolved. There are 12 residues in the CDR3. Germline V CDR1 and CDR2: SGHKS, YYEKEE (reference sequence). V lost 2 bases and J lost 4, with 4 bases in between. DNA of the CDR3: TGTGCCAGCAGCTTACTTAATCAGCCCCAGCATTTT. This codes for CASSLLNQPQHF.

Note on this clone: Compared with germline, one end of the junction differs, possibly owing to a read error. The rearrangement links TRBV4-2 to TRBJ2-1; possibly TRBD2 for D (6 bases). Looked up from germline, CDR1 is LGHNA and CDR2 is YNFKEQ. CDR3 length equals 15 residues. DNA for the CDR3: TGTGCCAGCAGCCCCCTACGGGGGACCTACGATGAGCAGTTCTTC. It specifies CASSPLRGTYDEQFF.

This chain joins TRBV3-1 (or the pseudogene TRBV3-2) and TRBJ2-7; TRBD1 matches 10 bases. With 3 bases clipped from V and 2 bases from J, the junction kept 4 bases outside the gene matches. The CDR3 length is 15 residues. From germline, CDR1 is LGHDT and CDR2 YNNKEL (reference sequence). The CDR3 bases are TGTGCCAGCAGCCAGGGGACAGGGGCCCCCTACGAGCAGTACTTC. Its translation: CASSQGTGAPYEQYF.

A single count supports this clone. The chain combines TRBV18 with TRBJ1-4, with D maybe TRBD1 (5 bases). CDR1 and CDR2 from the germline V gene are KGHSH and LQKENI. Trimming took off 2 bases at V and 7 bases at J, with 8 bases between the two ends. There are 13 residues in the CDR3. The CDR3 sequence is CASSPGAAEKLFF. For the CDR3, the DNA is TGTGCCAGCTCACCAGGGGCGGCTGAAAAACTGTTTTTT.

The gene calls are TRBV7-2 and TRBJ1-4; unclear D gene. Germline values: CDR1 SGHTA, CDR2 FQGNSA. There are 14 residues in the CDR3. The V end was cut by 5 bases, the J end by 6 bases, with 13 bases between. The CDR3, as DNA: TGTGCCAGCAGCCCCCGTAGCGAGGATGAAAAACTGTTTTTT. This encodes CASSPRSEDEKLFF.

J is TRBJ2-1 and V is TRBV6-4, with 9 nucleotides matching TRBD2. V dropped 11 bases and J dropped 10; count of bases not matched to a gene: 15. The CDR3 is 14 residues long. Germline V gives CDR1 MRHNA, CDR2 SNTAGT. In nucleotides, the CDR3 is TGTGCCTGCCACCAGAGCGGGGGGTCCAGGGAGCAGTTCTTC. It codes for CACHQSGGSREQFF.

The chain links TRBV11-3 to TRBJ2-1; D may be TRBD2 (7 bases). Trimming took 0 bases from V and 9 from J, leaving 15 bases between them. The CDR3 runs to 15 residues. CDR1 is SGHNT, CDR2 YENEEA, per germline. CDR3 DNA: TGTGCCAGCAGCTTAGAGGCGGGGGCCCTGGTTGAGCAGTTCTTC. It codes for CASSLEAGALVEQFF. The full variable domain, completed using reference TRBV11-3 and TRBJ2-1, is EAGVVQSPRYKIIEKKQPVAFWCNPISGHNTLYWYLQNLGQGPELLIRYENEEAVDDSQLPKDRFSAERLKGVDSTLKIQPAELGDSAVYLCASSLEAGALVEQFFGPGTRLTVL.